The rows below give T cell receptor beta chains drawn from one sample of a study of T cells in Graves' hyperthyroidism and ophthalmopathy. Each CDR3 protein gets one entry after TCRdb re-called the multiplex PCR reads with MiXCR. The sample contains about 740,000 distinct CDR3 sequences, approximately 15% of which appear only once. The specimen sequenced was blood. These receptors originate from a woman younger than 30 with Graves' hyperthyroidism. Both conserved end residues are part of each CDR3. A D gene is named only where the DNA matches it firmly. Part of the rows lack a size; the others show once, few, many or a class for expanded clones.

cdr3_nt: TGTGCCAGCAGTGAAGAGGGTCAGCCCCAGCATTTT; cdr3_aa: CASSEEGQPQHF; clone_size: NA; j_call: TRBJ1-5; d_call: NA; v_call: TRBV28
cdr3_nt: TGTGCCAGCAGACCTCAGGGGGTTGGCAATCAGCCCCAGCATTTT; cdr3_aa: CASRPQGVGNQPQHF; clone_size: NA; j_call: TRBJ1-5; d_call: TRBD1; v_call: TRBV28
cdr3_nt: TGTGCCACCAGTGACCGACTAGCGGGACTATATACGCAGTATTTT; cdr3_aa: CATSDRLAGLYTQYF; clone_size: NA; j_call: TRBJ2-3; d_call: TRBD2; v_call: TRBV24-1
cdr3_nt: TGTGCCAGCAGTTACTCCTTCGGGTGGCAATCTGGGGAGCAGTTCTTC; cdr3_aa: CASSYSFGWQSGEQFF; clone_size: NA; j_call: TRBJ2-1; d_call: NA; v_call: TRBV6-5
cdr3_nt: TGCGCCAGCAGCGACGTGGGGAGGGGAAACACAGATACGCAGTATTTT; cdr3_aa: CASSDVGRGNTDTQYF; clone_size: many; j_call: TRBJ2-3; d_call: TRBD2; v_call: TRBV5-1
cdr3_nt: TGCAGTGCCCCCGGTCGCAACTACTACGAGCAGTACTTC; cdr3_aa: CSAPGRNYYEQYF; clone_size: NA; j_call: TRBJ2-7; d_call: NA; v_call: TRBV20-1
cdr3_nt: TGTGCCAGCTCCCAACTAGGGGCCTACGAGCAGTACTTC; cdr3_aa: CASSQLGAYEQYF; clone_size: many; j_call: TRBJ2-7; d_call: NA; v_call: TRBV18
cdr3_nt: TGTGCCAGCAGTTTCCGAGGGAGTGGTGGCTACACCTTC; cdr3_aa: CASSFRGSGGYTF; clone_size: few; j_call: TRBJ1-2; d_call: NA; v_call: TRBV12-3/TRBV12-4
cdr3_nt: TGTGCCAGCAGTGACGGACAGTCTTCAGATACGCAGTATTTT; cdr3_aa: CASSDGQSSDTQYF; clone_size: few; j_call: TRBJ2-3; d_call: NA; v_call: TRBV6-2/TRBV6-3
cdr3_nt: TGTGCCAGCAGCGTAAATTCTGGGACACCGAACACTGAAGCTTTCTTT; cdr3_aa: CASSVNSGTPNTEAFF; clone_size: many; j_call: TRBJ1-1; d_call: NA; v_call: TRBV9
cdr3_nt: TGTGCCAGCAGAGTTGGGAGCGGGAGGCTCACAGATACGCAGTATTTT; cdr3_aa: CASRVGSGRLTDTQYF; clone_size: many; j_call: TRBJ2-3; d_call: TRBD2; v_call: TRBV7-9
cdr3_nt: TGTGCCAGCAGCTCCGGGACAGGAGCCTACGAGCAGTACTTC; cdr3_aa: CASSSGTGAYEQYF; clone_size: many; j_call: TRBJ2-7; d_call: TRBD1; v_call: TRBV5-6
cdr3_nt: TGTGCCAGCAGGGTTCTGGGGGCCAAGATCACAGATACGCAGTATTTT; cdr3_aa: CASRVLGAKITDTQYF; clone_size: many; j_call: TRBJ2-3; d_call: NA; v_call: TRBV6-1
cdr3_nt: TGTGCCAGCAGCCAAGAGGGAGACGCCCGGTGGGTGGAAAAACTGTTTTTT; cdr3_aa: CASSQEGDARWVEKLFF; clone_size: few; j_call: TRBJ1-4; d_call: NA; v_call: TRBV3-1
cdr3_nt: TGTGCCAGCAGGAACGGGCACGGGACATACGAGCAGTACTTC; cdr3_aa: CASRNGHGTYEQYF; clone_size: NA; j_call: TRBJ2-7; d_call: NA; v_call: TRBV6-1
cdr3_nt: TGTGCCAGCAGTTACTCGTTAGGGGACGGAAACACCATATATTTT; cdr3_aa: CASSYSLGDGNTIYF; clone_size: NA; j_call: TRBJ1-3; d_call: NA; v_call: TRBV6-2/TRBV6-3
cdr3_nt: TGTGCCAGCAGGGACGACGGGACAGATAATGAAAAACTGTTTTTT; cdr3_aa: CASRDDGTDNEKLFF; clone_size: few; j_call: TRBJ1-4; d_call: TRBD1; v_call: TRBV7-8
cdr3_nt: TGTGCCAGCAGCGTAGTAAGGGGTGAGCAGTTCTTC; cdr3_aa: CASSVVRGEQFF; clone_size: few; j_call: TRBJ2-1; d_call: NA; v_call: TRBV9
cdr3_nt: TGCGCCAGCAGCCAAGACCGGGAAGTCATCCAAGAGACCCAGTACTTC; cdr3_aa: CASSQDREVIQETQYF; clone_size: few; j_call: TRBJ2-5; d_call: NA; v_call: TRBV4-1
cdr3_nt: TGTGCCAGCGTAACAGGGAAGGGCACTGAAGCTTTCTTT; cdr3_aa: CASVTGKGTEAFF; clone_size: many; j_call: TRBJ1-1; d_call: NA; v_call: TRBV7-6
cdr3_nt: TGCAGTGCTAGGCCGGGACAGGGCCCCAAGACCCAGTACTTC; cdr3_aa: CSARPGQGPKTQYF; clone_size: many; j_call: TRBJ2-5; d_call: TRBD1; v_call: TRBV20-1
cdr3_nt: TGTGCCAGCACCGGGCCGTCTGAAGCTTTCTTT; cdr3_aa: CASTGPSEAFF; clone_size: NA; j_call: TRBJ1-1; d_call: NA; v_call: TRBV12-3/TRBV12-4
cdr3_nt: TGTGCCAGCAGTTCCCGGGAGGAGAGGAGCAATCAGCCCCAGCATTTT; cdr3_aa: CASSSREERSNQPQHF; clone_size: few; j_call: TRBJ1-5; d_call: NA; v_call: TRBV12-3/TRBV12-4
cdr3_nt: TGTGCCAGCAGACGTATGGGGTACAATGAGCAGTTCTTC; cdr3_aa: CASRRMGYNEQFF; clone_size: NA; j_call: TRBJ2-1; d_call: NA; v_call: TRBV27
cdr3_nt: TGTGCCAGCAAAAACTTTGGACAGGGGGAGACCCAGTACTTC; cdr3_aa: CASKNFGQGETQYF; clone_size: NA; j_call: TRBJ2-5; d_call: TRBD1; v_call: TRBV14
cdr3_nt: TGCGCCAGCAGCACTAGCGGGAGCTCCACAGATACGCAGTATTTT; cdr3_aa: CASSTSGSSTDTQYF; clone_size: many; j_call: TRBJ2-3; d_call: TRBD2; v_call: TRBV5-1
cdr3_nt: TGTGCCACCAGCAAAGAGGGGGACTATGGCTACACCTTC; cdr3_aa: CATSKEGDYGYTF; clone_size: NA; j_call: TRBJ1-2; d_call: NA; v_call: TRBV15
cdr3_nt: TGTGCCAGCAGCTTAACAGGGGGGCCCGCAGGGGAGCAGTACTTC; cdr3_aa: CASSLTGGPAGEQYF; clone_size: few; j_call: TRBJ2-7; d_call: NA; v_call: TRBV7-3
cdr3_nt: TGCAGTGCTAGTTCCGGATCCGGGGAGACCCAGTACTTC; cdr3_aa: CSASSGSGETQYF; clone_size: many; j_call: TRBJ2-5; d_call: NA; v_call: TRBV20-1
cdr3_nt: TGCAGTGCAGGACCCCGGCCGGAGACCCAGTACTTC; cdr3_aa: CSAGPRPETQYF; clone_size: many; j_call: TRBJ2-5; d_call: NA; v_call: TRBV20-1
cdr3_nt: TGTGCCAGCAGCTTGGCCGGGGCAGGGCGGTACGAGCAGTACTTC; cdr3_aa: CASSLAGAGRYEQYF; clone_size: many; j_call: TRBJ2-7; d_call: NA; v_call: TRBV5-6
cdr3_nt: TGTGCCACCCAACTAGCGAGGAACACCGGGGAGCTGTTTTTT; cdr3_aa: CATQLARNTGELFF; clone_size: many; j_call: TRBJ2-2; d_call: TRBD2; v_call: TRBV24-1
cdr3_nt: TGTGCCTCCCTCCCGAGGACCCAAGAGACCCAGTACTTC; cdr3_aa: CASLPRTQETQYF; clone_size: many; j_call: TRBJ2-5; d_call: NA; v_call: TRBV7-2
cdr3_nt: TGTGCCAGCAGCTTAGGGCCAGATATCAGCTCCTACGAGCAGTACTTC; cdr3_aa: CASSLGPDISSYEQYF; clone_size: many; j_call: TRBJ2-7; d_call: NA; v_call: TRBV7-2
cdr3_nt: TGTGCCAGCAGCTTTACGGGCGGGAGAGGCACCGGGGAGCTGTTTTTT; cdr3_aa: CASSFTGGRGTGELFF; clone_size: many; j_call: TRBJ2-2; d_call: TRBD2; v_call: TRBV7-2
cdr3_nt: TGCAGTGCTAGCGGAGCAGGAGGACAGCCCCAGCATTTT; cdr3_aa: CSASGAGGQPQHF; clone_size: many; j_call: TRBJ1-5; d_call: NA; v_call: TRBV20-1
cdr3_nt: TGTGCCAGCAGTGAAGTAGTTCCTGATTTAAAGGCCCCGAACACCGGGGAGCTGTTTTTT; cdr3_aa: CASSEVVPDLKAPNTGELFF; clone_size: few; j_call: TRBJ2-2; d_call: NA; v_call: TRBV2
cdr3_nt: TGTGCCAGCAGCTCTACAGCCCCGGGACACCATAATGAAAAACTGTTTTTT; cdr3_aa: CASSSTAPGHHNEKLFF; clone_size: NA; j_call: TRBJ1-4; d_call: NA; v_call: TRBV7-9
cdr3_nt: TGTGCCAGCAGTCAACGTTTTGCCAAAAACATTCAGTACTTC; cdr3_aa: CASSQRFAKNIQYF; clone_size: few; j_call: TRBJ2-4; d_call: NA; v_call: TRBV2
cdr3_nt: TGTGCCAGCGGCCAGGGGAAGGGCTATGGCTACACCTTC; cdr3_aa: CASGQGKGYGYTF; clone_size: many; j_call: TRBJ1-2; d_call: NA; v_call: TRBV2
cdr3_nt: TGTGCCAGCAGTACCGGGACTACCTCCGGAGAGCAGTACTTC; cdr3_aa: CASSTGTTSGEQYF; clone_size: few; j_call: TRBJ2-7; d_call: TRBD2; v_call: TRBV6-1
cdr3_nt: TGTGCCAGCAGTCCCACCGGGACAGGGGGCTTTGGAAACACCATATATTTT; cdr3_aa: CASSPTGTGGFGNTIYF; clone_size: many; j_call: TRBJ1-3; d_call: TRBD1; v_call: TRBV28
cdr3_nt: TGCAGTGCGACAGACAGTTACAATGAGCAGTTCTTC; cdr3_aa: CSATDSYNEQFF; clone_size: NA; j_call: TRBJ2-1; d_call: NA; v_call: TRBV20-1
cdr3_nt: TGTGCCAGCAGCGGGAGTAGCGGGAGGGTCACAGATACGCAGTATTTT; cdr3_aa: CASSGSSGRVTDTQYF; clone_size: NA; j_call: TRBJ2-3; d_call: TRBD2; v_call: TRBV5-6
cdr3_nt: TGCAGCGTCCGGGGACTAGCGGGAGGCAATGAGCAGTTCTTC; cdr3_aa: CSVRGLAGGNEQFF; clone_size: NA; j_call: TRBJ2-1; d_call: TRBD2; v_call: TRBV29-1
cdr3_nt: TGTGCCAGCAGTGAAGGTTGGGGGCATAGCAATCAGCCCCAGCATTTT; cdr3_aa: CASSEGWGHSNQPQHF; clone_size: few; j_call: TRBJ1-5; d_call: NA; v_call: TRBV6-1
cdr3_nt: TGTGCCATCAGTGGGACAGGGGGAAACGAGCAGTACTTC; cdr3_aa: CAISGTGGNEQYF; clone_size: NA; j_call: TRBJ2-7; d_call: TRBD1; v_call: TRBV10-3
cdr3_nt: TGTGCCTGGAGAGGGCTAGCTACATCGGGGACCCAGTACTTC; cdr3_aa: CAWRGLATSGTQYF; clone_size: many; j_call: TRBJ2-5; d_call: NA; v_call: TRBV30
cdr3_nt: TGCAGCGTTGAGGCCCCGGGACAGGAGAACACTGAAGCTTTCTTT; cdr3_aa: CSVEAPGQENTEAFF; clone_size: few; j_call: TRBJ1-1; d_call: TRBD1; v_call: TRBV29-1
cdr3_nt: TGCAGTGCAAGAAGGAAGGATCAGCCCCAGCATTTT; cdr3_aa: CSARRKDQPQHF; clone_size: many; j_call: TRBJ1-5; d_call: NA; v_call: TRBV20-1
cdr3_nt: TGTGCCAGCGGGGGGGGACTAGTCAGGAATGAGCAGTTCTTC; cdr3_aa: CASGGGLVRNEQFF; clone_size: many; j_call: TRBJ2-1; d_call: TRBD2; v_call: TRBV28